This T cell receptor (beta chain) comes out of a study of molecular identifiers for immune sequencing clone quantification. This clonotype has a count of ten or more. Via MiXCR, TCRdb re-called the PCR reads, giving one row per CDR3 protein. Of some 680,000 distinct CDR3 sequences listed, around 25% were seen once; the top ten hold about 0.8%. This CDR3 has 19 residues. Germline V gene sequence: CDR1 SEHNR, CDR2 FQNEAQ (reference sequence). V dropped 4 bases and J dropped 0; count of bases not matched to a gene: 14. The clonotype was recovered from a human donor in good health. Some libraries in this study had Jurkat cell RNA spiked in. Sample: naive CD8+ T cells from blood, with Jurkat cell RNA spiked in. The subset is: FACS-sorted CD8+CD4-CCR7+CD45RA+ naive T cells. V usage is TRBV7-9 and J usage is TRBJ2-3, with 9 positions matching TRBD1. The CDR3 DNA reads TGTGCCAGCAGCTCCTCGGGACAGGGTATAATCCCCAGCACAGATACGCAGTATTTT. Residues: CASSSSGQGIIPSTDTQYF.